The TCR beta chain described here comes from a study of response to subunit inactivated influenza vaccine (dated by TCRdb to the late 2010s). Background for the entire study: Deep quantitative T cell receptor repertoire profiling was used in the study to track responses to a trivalent subunit inactivated influenza vaccine.

As regards this clonotype: Its specific antigen is unknown. Base qualities were left out, and no much larger clone turns up one base away.

The library was built by means of RT-PCR. TCRdb records Illumina HiSeq 2500 as the sequencer. The public reads were reanalyzed by TCRdb: fastp trimming at Q25, MiXCR alignment, in-frame beta chains only. One record per CDR3 amino acid sequence lists the most common genes and DNA. For this sample there are roughly 160,000 distinct CDR3 sequences; approximately 11% appear just once. Around 35% of the sample goes to the ten largest clones. Paper-wide results and their limitations: According to the authors, only a limited number of new T cells may be recruited by each seasonal influenza vaccination.

This sequence originates from a man between 50 and 75 years old who received an inactivated influenza vaccine. Donor details come from another sample of the same person, matched by shared clones. The sequences come from CD8+ T cells sorted from PBMCs, collected about 23 months after vaccination.

The base sequence is TGTGCCAGCAGGTTTGAATCGAACACTGAAGCTTTCTTT. Its product reads: CASRFESNTEAFF. The chain couples TRBV12-3 or TRBV12-4 to TRBJ1-1, with no D gene named confidently. From the cysteine through the phenylalanine, the CDR3 covers 13 amino acids. CDR3 DNA is the only sequence kept; it has 39 bases, read in frame from the first base. A distance of 9 bases separates the germline ends of V and J, which lose 6 bases and 1 base respectively.